Shown below are 11 T cell receptor beta chains from a single sample sequenced in a study of shared clonotypes between healthy human individuals. Using immunoSEQ multiplex PCR, the repertoire was profiled, and TCRdb retains in-frame clones only, with some absent. Of about 730,000 clones listed, just under 75% are singletons. The specimen sequenced was memory CD4+ T cells sorted from blood. Subset noted: CD45RA-negative fraction. Receptors originate from a woman between 25 and 40 years old in good health.

V usage is TRBV1 and J usage is TRBJ2-1; the tabulated D call, TRBD2, remains unverified against the DNA. TRBV1 is tagged as a pseudogene. This CDR3 has 19 amino acids. This chain's CDR3 is CTSSQSGTSGNMNYNEQFF. For the CDR3, the DNA is TGCACCAGCAGCCAATCCGGGACTAGCGGGAACATGAACTACAATGAGCAGTTCTTC.

The chain combines TRBV14 with TRBJ1-6, with D hard to call. There are 14 residues in the CDR3. CDR1 and CDR2 from the germline V gene are SGHDN and FVKESK. V was clipped by 4 bases and J by 10 bases, with 14 bases between them. The CDR3 DNA reads as TGTGCCAGCAGCCGGCTGAGTCCCGCATCACCCCTCCACTTT. Residues: CASSRLSPASPLHF.

This clone was seen once. This chain joins TRBV19 and TRBJ2-7; D tentatively reads TRBD1 or TRBD2 (5 bases each). The CDR3 contains 13 residues. V gave up 7 bases and J gave up 3 bases, with 13 bases separating them. The germline gives CDR1 LNHDA, CDR2 SQIVND (reference sequence). CDR3 sequence reads: CASKRDGLYEQYF. The CDR3 coding sequence is TGTGCCAGTAAAAGGGACGGCCTCTACGAGCAGTACTTC.

The rearrangement joins TRBV6-1 to TRBJ1-4, with 7 nucleotides matching TRBD1. The CDR3 contains 16 residues. V lost 3 bases to trimming and J lost 10 bases; unmatched junction nucleotides: 14. CDR1 is MNHNS and CDR2 is SASEGT in the germline V gene. CDR3 DNA: TGTGCCAGCAGTGAGAGACAGGGTGGACTCTTCGGAAAACTGTTTTTT. Residues: CASSERQGGLFGKLFF.

As regards this clone: This CDR3 is also generated by other DNA sequences in the sample. V usage is TRBV20-1 and J usage is TRBJ1-1; D is uncertain. There are 11 residues in the CDR3. Trimming removed 3 bases from V and 2 bases from J, with 4 bases in between. The germline V gene has CDR1 DFQATT and CDR2 SNEGSKA (reference sequence). The CDR3 region is CSASTNTEAFF. DNA for the CDR3: TGCAGTGCTAGTACAAACACTGAAGCTTTCTTT.

V is TRBV30 and J is TRBJ1-1; D is unresolved. Germline values: CDR1 GTSNPN, CDR2 SVGIG (reference sequence). The CDR3 covers 14 residues. V was trimmed by 6 bases and J by 3 bases, leaving 17 bases between them. The CDR3 sequence is CACQAQAGYTEAFF. The CDR3 nucleotides are TGTGCCTGTCAAGCCCAGGCTGGGTACACTGAAGCTTTCTTT.

This rearrangement joins TRBV7-7 to TRBJ2-2, with D perhaps TRBD1 or TRBD2 (6 bases each). Germline CDR1 SSHAT, CDR2 FNYEAQ (reference sequence). The V end was cut by 5 bases, the J end by 6 bases, with 19 bases between. The CDR3 contains 16 residues. The CDR3 bases are TGTGCCAGCAGCCCCCCCGAGGGGGGCAGATCCGGGGAGCTGTTTTTT. This gives the protein CASSPPEGGRSGELFF.

To note about this clone: It may be a read error: a sequence one base away is much more abundant. The CDR3 nucleotides are TGTGCCAGCAGCTTAGCGGGGAGCTCCTACGAGCAGTACTTC. As protein: CASSLAGSSYEQYF. The V call is TRBV6-5, the J call TRBJ2-7, with 8 bases lining up with TRBD2. Germline trimming cut 6 bases from V and 0 bases from J; bases unmatched to any gene: 4. Germline V gene lookup returns CDR1 MNHEY and CDR2 SVGAGI. This CDR3 region has 14 residues.

The chain has TRBV6-1 and TRBJ2-3, with TRBD2 identical over 11 bases. The trim removed 7 bases at V and 1 base at J, leaving 4 bases unmatched. This CDR3 region has 15 residues. The germline gives CDR1 MNHNS, CDR2 SASEGT. CDR3 DNA sequence: TGTGCCAGCACCACACTAGCGGGAGGCACAGATACGCAGTATTTT. Residues: CASTTLAGGTDTQYF.

This sequence joins TRBV5-1 and TRBJ2-7; the match to TRBD2 covers 12 bases. The CDR3 is made up of 15 amino acids. J gave up 6 bases and V 4 bases, and 8 bases lay outside the gene matches. Germline V gives CDR1 SGHRS, CDR2 YFSETQ. Written as DNA, the CDR3 is TGCGCCAGCAGCCCCGGTCGACTAGCGGGAGCCGAGCAGTACTTC. This codes for CASSPGRLAGAEQYF. Full variable domain (remainder filled in from reference TRBV5-1 and TRBJ2-7): KAGVTQTPRYLIKTRGQQVTLSCSPISGHRSVSWYQQTPGQGLQFLFEYFSETQRNKGNFPGRFSGRQFSNSRSEMNVSTLELGDSALYLCASSPGRLAGAEQYFGPGTRLTVT.

The chain carries TRBV19 and TRBJ1-1; TRBD1 is a possible D gene (6 bases). CDR3 length equals 16 residues. V was shortened by 4 bases and J by 0 bases, with 15 bases between the two germline ends. CDR1 and CDR2 from the germline V gene are LNHDA and SQIVND (reference sequence). This CDR3 reads CASSTQGGDMNTEAFF. The CDR3 nucleotides are TGTGCCAGTAGTACACAGGGTGGGGACATGAACACTGAAGCTTTCTTT.